The 2 T cell receptor beta chains listed next were all sequenced from one sample in a study of response to subunit inactivated influenza vaccine. From the RT-PCR reads, TCRdb called clonotypes with MiXCR, one entry per CDR3 protein. Of more than 150,000 distinct CDR3 sequences listed, around a tenth are singletons. Source: non-naive T cells sorted from PBMCs, taken on the day of vaccination. The receptors originated from a man between 45 and 60 years old who received an inactivated influenza vaccine.

This chain connects TRBV28 to TRBJ2-3; 7 bases fit TRBD2. V lost 3 bases to trimming and J lost 2 bases; unmatched junction nucleotides: 20. CDR3 length equals 20 residues. The germline gives CDR1 MDHEN, CDR2 SYDVKM. For the CDR3, the DNA is TGTGCCAGCAGTTTCGTTCTTCGGTTGGATTCGACTAGCCTCACAGATACGCAGTATTTT. As protein: CASSFVLRLDSTSLTDTQYF.

There are a few counts of this clonotype. This chain uses TRBV4-2 with TRBJ2-1, with D perhaps matching TRBD1 (6 bases). The CDR3 covers 16 residues. Trimming took 0 bases from V and 2 from J, leaving 11 bases between them. CDR1 is LGHNA and CDR2 is YNFKEQ in the germline V gene. In DNA form, the CDR3 reads TGTGCCAGCAGCCAAGATTTGGGGGCTGCCTACAATGAGCAGTTCTTC. It codes for CASSQDLGAAYNEQFF.